The text below deals with one T cell receptor beta chain. Its specificity is not known. This CDR3 spans 13 amino acids. Trimming took 0 bases from V and 3 from J, leaving 6 bases between them. In germline, CDR1 is SQVTM, CDR2 ANQGSEA. TCRdb called the 5' RACE reads again in MiXCR, with one record for every CDR3 protein. This sample has about 360,000 distinct CDR3 sequences, with over 13% found just once. This record comes from a study of T-cell memory formation after mild COVID-19. Points from the study as a whole: Contracting CD4+ clones lay largely in CM and EM, with CD8+ ones residing in EMRA. Among clones contracting day 15 to 85, CD4/CD8 was balanced, whereas later expanders leaned CD4+. The appearance of some responding clones in pre-infection memory suggested that cross-reactive memory joined.

The V gene is TRBV29-1, the J gene TRBJ2-4; D is unresolved. The sequenced sample was PBMCs or a T cell subset sorted from them (not recorded which). The TCR sequence derives from a man aged 18 to 29 who had mild COVID-19 (a few samples of this study predate the infection). Cell type and time point are not known. The CDR3 reads CSVEEGNKNIQYF. CDR3 sequence (DNA): TGCAGCGTTGAAGAGGGGAACAAAAACATTCAGTACTTC.